A single T cell receptor beta chain is shown here with its context. This sample is part of a study of T cell changes during pregnancy in multiple sclerosis. V shed 5 bases, J shed 4 bases, and the junction held 6 bases outside the gene matches. This CDR3 comprises 14 residues. Germline CDR1 and CDR2: MNHEY and SVGAGI. Assay: immunoSEQ multiplex PCR; the TCRdb copy retains only in-frame clones and omits some. The sample has about 67,000 clones, approximately 90% seen once. The sample consisted of peripheral blood, taken in the second trimester of pregnancy. This TCR was recovered from a female donor with multiple sclerosis, enrolled in a pregnancy study. The gene calls are TRBV6-5 and TRBJ1-2, with 8 nucleotides matching TRBD1. The CDR3 DNA reads as TGTGCCAGCAGTGCGGACAGGGAGGGCTATGGCTACACCTTC. The encoded protein is CASSADREGYGYTF.